This T cell receptor beta chain was sequenced in a study of human CD8 memory T cell subsets. TSTEM cells were defined as CCR7+ PD-1- TIGIT- CD8+ memory cells. The study used negative magnetic separation to enrich total CD8+ T cells. Study-wide findings and caveats: Chao1 estimates indicated that stem-like memory T cells may be more diverse than precursor exhausted T cells.

Notes on this clonotype: Its antigen is still unknown.

UMI-labeled 5' RACE yielded the TCR beta libraries. Original data processing: Clonotype counts of functional CDR3 beta ranged from about 2,600 to 18,000 in each TCR beta library. Using the 5' RACE reads, TCRdb records one entry per CDR3 protein without DNA. None of the V and J calls come from the authors' own analysis; TCRdb made them. Its clone listing holds 15,000 to 20,000 distinct CDR3 sequences. The length of the CDR3 is 16 residues. The V gene's germline CDR1 is SGHRS and CDR2 YFSETQ. The chain carries TRBV5-1 and TRBJ2-2; TCRdb outputs TRBD2, but without DNA this stays unchecked. Sequenced input: CD8+ stem-like memory T cells (TSCM and TCM) sorted from PBMCs. Noted subset: stem-like memory CD8 T cells (TSTEM), CCR7+ PD-1- TIGIT-. The sequence was collected from a human donor in good health. The CDR3 is CASSPTPGLNTGELFF.